This T cell receptor beta chain was obtained from a study of T cell changes during pregnancy in multiple sclerosis. The assay was immunoSEQ multiplex PCR, and TCRdb's table has in-frame clones only and misses some. The top ten clones hold around 3.2% of a sample with 95,000 to 100,000 clones, 91% of them seen once. J lost 2 bases, V lost 9 bases, and 12 bases had no gene match. CDR1 and CDR2 (germline): LNHDA, SQIVND (reference sequence). CDR3 size: 16 residues. Sequencing used peripheral blood, obtained in the second trimester of pregnancy. The chain employs TRBV19 and TRBJ1-5, with 8 nucleotides matching TRBD1. This receptor was taken from a female donor with multiple sclerosis, enrolled in a pregnancy study. CDR3 loop: CASAPSPGQGNQPQHF. The CDR3 region has the DNA TGTGCCAGCGCCCCTTCTCCGGGACAGGGCAATCAGCCCCAGCATTTT. Full variable domain (missing parts from reference TRBV19 and TRBJ1-5): DGGITQSPKYLFRKEGQNVTLSCEQNLNHDAMYWYRQDPGQGLRLIYYSQIVNDFQKGDIAEGYSVSREKKESFPLTVTSAQKNPTAFYLCASAPSPGQGNQPQHFGDGTRLSIL.